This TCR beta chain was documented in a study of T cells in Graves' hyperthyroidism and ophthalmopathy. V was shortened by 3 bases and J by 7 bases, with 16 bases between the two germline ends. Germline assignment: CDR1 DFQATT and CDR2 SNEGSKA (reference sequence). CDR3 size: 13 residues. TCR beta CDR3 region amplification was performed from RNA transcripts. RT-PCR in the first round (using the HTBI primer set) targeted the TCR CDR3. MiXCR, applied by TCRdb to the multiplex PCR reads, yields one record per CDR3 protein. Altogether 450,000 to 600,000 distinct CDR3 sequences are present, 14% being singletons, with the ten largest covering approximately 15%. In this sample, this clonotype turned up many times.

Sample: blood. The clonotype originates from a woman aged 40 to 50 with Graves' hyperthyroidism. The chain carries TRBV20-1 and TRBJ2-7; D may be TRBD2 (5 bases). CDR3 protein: CSARREPLWEQYF. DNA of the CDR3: TGCAGTGCTAGGAGGGAACCCCTGTGGGAGCAGTACTTC.